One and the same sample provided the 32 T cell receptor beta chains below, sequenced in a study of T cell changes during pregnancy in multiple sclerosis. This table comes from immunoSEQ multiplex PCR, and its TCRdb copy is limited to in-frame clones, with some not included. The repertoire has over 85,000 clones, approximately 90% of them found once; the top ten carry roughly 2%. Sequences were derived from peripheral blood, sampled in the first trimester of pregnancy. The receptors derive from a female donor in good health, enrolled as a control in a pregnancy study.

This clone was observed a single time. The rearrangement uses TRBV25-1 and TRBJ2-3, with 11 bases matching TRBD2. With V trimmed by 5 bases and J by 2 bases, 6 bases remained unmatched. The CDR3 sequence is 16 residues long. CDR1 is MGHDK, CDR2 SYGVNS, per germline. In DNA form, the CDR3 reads TGTGCCAGCAGTCCGCGACTAGCGGGGTCCACAGATACGCAGTATTTT. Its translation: CASSPRLAGSTDTQYF.

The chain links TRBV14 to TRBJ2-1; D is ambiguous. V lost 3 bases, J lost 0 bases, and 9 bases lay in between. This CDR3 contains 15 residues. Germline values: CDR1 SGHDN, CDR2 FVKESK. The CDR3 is CASSHWRSSYNEQFF. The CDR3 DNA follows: TGTGCCAGCAGCCATTGGCGGAGCTCCTACAATGAGCAGTTCTTC.

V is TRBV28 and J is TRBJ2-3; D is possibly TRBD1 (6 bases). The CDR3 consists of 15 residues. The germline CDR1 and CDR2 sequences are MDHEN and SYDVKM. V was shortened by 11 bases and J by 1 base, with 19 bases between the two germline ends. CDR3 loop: CAPSSRDTCTDTQYF. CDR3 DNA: TGTGCCCCCAGTTCTAGGGACACATGCACAGATACGCAGTATTTT.

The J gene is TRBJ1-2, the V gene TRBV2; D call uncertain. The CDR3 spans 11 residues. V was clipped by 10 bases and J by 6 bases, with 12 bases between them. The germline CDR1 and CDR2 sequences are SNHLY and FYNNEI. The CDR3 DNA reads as TGTGCCACCCAGGCGGGGAATGGCTACACCTTC. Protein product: CATQAGNGYTF.

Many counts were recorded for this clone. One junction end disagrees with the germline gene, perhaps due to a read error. The CDR3 DNA follows: TGTGCCAGCGGGTCTCAGGGGGTGGTGACCAAGTACTTC. This encodes CASGSQGVVTKYF. The rearrangement uses TRBV6-5 and TRBJ2-5; 7 bases align to TRBD1. From germline, CDR1 is MNHEY and CDR2 SVGAGI. There are 13 residues in the CDR3.

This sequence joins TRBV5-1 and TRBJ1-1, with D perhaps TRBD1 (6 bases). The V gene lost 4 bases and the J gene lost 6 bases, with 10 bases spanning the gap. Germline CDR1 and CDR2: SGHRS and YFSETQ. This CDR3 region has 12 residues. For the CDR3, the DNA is TGCGCCAGCAGCCCGGGACAAGCTGAAGCTTTCTTT. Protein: CASSPGQAEAFF.

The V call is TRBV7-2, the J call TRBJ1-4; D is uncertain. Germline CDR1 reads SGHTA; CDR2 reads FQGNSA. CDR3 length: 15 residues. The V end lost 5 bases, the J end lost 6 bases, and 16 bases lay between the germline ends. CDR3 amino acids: CASSKSLGVDEKLFF. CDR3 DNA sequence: TGTGCCAGCAGCAAAAGTCTCGGGGTGGATGAAAAACTGTTTTTT.

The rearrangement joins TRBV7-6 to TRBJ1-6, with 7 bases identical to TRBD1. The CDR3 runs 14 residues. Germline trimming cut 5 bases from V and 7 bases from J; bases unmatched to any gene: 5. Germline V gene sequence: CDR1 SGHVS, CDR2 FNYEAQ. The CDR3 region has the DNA TGTGCCAGCAGCCGGGGGACAGACAATTCACCCCTCCACTTT. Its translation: CASSRGTDNSPLHF.

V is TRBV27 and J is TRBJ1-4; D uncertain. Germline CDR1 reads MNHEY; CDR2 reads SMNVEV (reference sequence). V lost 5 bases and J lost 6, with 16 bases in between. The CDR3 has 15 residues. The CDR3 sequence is CASSPLLGVDEKLFF. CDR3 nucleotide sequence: TGTGCCAGCAGTCCCCTGTTGGGAGTAGATGAAAAACTGTTTTTT.

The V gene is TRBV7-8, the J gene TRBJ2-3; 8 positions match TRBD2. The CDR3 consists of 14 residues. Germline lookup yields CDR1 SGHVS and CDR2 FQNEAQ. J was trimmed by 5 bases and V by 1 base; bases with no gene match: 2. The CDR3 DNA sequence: TGTGCCAGCAGCTTAGGTCTAGCGGGAGATACGCAGTATTTT. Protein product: CASSLGLAGDTQYF.

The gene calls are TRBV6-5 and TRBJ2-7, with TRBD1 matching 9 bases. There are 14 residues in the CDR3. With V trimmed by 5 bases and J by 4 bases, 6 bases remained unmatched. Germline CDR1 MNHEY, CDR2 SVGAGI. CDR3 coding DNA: TGTGCCAGCAGTAACGACAGGGGGTTGTACGAGCAGTACTTC. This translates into CASSNDRGLYEQYF.

In DNA form, the CDR3 reads TGCAGCGTTGAAGATCGGTCGGGGGGGGGAAAGAATGGCTACACCTTC. Amino acids: CSVEDRSGGGKNGYTF. This chain joins TRBV29-1 and TRBJ1-2; TRBD1 might be the D (5 bases). Germline loops: CDR1 SQVTM, CDR2 ANQGSEA. The CDR3 has 16 amino acids. V lost 0 bases to trimming and J lost 6 bases, with 20 bases between them.

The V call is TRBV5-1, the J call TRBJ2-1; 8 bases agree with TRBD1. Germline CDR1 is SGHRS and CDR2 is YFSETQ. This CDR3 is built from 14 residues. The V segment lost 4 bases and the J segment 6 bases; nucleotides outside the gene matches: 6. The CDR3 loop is CASSPGTGGNEQFF. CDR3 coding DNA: TGCGCCAGCAGCCCAGGGACAGGTGGCAATGAGCAGTTCTTC.

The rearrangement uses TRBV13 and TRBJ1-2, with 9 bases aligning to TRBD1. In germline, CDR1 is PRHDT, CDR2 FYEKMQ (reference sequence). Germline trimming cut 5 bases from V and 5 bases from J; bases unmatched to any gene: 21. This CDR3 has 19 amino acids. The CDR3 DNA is TGTGCCAGCAGCCCCCGGCCCGGGACAGGGTATCGAACTATTTATGGCTACACCTTC. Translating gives CASSPRPGTGYRTIYGYTF. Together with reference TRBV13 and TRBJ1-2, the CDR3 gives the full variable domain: AAGVIQSPRHLIKEKRETATLKCYPIPRHDTVYWYQQGPGQDPQFLISFYEKMQSDKGSIPDRFSAQQFSDYHSELNMSSLELGDSALYFCASSPRPGTGYRTIYGYTFGSGTRLTVV.

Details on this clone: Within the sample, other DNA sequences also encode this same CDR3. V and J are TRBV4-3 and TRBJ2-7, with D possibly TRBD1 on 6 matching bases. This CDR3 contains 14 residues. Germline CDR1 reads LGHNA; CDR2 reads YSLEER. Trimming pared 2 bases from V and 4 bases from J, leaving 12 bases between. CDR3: CASSQRTGKYEQYF. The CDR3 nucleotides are TGCGCCAGCAGCCAAAGAACAGGGAAATACGAGCAGTACTTC.

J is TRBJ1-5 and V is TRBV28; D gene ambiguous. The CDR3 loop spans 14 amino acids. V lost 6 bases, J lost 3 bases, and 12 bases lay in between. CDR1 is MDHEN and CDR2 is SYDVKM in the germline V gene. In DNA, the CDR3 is TGTGCCAGCAGGGGCCCCCTTACCAATCAGCCCCAGCATTTT. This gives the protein CASRGPLTNQPQHF.

The CDR3 spells CAIRGTGGVEQYF. CDR3 coding DNA: TGTGCCATCAGGGGGACAGGGGGCGTCGAGCAGTACTTC. The chain recombines TRBV10-3 with TRBJ2-7, with 12 bases aligning to TRBD1. The CDR3 is made up of 13 amino acids. V trimming: 6 bases; J trimming: 6 bases; junction bases outside the gene matches: 3. Germline V lookup: CDR1 ENHRY, CDR2 SYGVKD.

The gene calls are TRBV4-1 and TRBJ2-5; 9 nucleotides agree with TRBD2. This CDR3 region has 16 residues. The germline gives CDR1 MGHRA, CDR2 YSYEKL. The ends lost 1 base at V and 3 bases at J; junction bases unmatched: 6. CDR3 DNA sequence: TGCGCCAGCAGCCAAGTTTCGGGACTAGCAGAAGAGACCCAGTACTTC. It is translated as CASSQVSGLAEETQYF.

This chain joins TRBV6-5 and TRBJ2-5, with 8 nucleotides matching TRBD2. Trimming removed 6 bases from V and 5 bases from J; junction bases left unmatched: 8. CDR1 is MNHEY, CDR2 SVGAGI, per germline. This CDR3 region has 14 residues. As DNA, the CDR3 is TGTGCCAGCAGCATGCCGGGACTAGAGGAGACCCAGTACTTC. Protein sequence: CASSMPGLEETQYF.

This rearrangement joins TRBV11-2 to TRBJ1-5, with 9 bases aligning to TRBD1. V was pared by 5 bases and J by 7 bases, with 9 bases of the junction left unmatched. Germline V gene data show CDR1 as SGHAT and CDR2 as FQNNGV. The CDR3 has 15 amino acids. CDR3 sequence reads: CASSPGTGPLQPQHF. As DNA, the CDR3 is TGTGCCAGCAGCCCCGGGACAGGGCCACTACAGCCCCAGCATTTT.

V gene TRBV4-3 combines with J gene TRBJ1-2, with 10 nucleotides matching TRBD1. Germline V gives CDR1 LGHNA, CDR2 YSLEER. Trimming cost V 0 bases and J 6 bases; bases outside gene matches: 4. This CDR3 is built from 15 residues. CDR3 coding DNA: TGCGCCAGCAGCCAAGATTGGACAGGGGGTCATGGCTACACCTTC. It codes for CASSQDWTGGHGYTF.

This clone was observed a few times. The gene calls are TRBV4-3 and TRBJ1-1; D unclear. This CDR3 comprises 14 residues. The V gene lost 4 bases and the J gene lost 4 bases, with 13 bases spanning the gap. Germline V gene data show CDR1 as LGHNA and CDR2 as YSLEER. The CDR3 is CASSPGGGSTEAFF. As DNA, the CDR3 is TGCGCCAGCAGCCCAGGAGGAGGGTCCACTGAAGCTTTCTTT.

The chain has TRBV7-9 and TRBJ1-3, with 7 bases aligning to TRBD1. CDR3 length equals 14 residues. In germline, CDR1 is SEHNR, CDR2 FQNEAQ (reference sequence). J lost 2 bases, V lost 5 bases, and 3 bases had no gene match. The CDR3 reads CASSQDRTGNTIYF. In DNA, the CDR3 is TGTGCCAGCAGCCAGGACAGGACTGGAAACACCATATATTTT.

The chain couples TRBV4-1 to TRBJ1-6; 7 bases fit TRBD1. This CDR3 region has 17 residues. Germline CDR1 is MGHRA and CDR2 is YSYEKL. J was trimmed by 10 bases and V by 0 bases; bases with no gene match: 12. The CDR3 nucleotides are TGCGCCAGCAGCCAAGATTTGTTGGACAGGTTAGGGTCACCCCTCCACTTT. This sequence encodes CASSQDLLDRLGSPLHF.

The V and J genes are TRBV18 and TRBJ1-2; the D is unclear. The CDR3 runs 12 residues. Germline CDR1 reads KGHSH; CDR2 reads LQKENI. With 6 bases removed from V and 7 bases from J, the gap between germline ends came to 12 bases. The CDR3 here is CASSTTRGGYTF. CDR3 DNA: TGTGCCAGCTCGACGACCCGGGGTGGCTACACCTTC.

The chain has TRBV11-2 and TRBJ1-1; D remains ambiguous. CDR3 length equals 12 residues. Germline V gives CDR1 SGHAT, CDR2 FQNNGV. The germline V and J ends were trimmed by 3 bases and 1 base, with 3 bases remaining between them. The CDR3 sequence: CASSFKNTEAFF. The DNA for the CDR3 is TGTGCCAGCAGCTTTAAGAACACTGAAGCTTTCTTT. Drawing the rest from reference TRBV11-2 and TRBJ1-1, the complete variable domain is EAGVAQSPRYKIIEKRQSVAFWCNPISGHATLYWYQQILGQGPKLLIQFQNNGVVDDSQLPKDRFSAERLKGVDSTLKIQPAKLEDSAVYLCASSFKNTEAFFGQGTRLTVV.

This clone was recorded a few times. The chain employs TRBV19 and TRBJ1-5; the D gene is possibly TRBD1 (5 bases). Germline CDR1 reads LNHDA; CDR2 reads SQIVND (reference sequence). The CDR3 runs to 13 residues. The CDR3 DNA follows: TGTGCATCGGGACTTGTCTTGAATCAGCCCCAGCATTTT. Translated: CASGLVLNQPQHF.

DNA of the CDR3: TGTGCCAGCAGCGCGGTGAGTAGGGGGCCACAGTACTTC. Translation: CASSAVSRGPQYF. This chain joins TRBV9 and TRBJ2-7, with 7 bases identical to TRBD1. The CDR3 consists of 13 residues. CDR1 and CDR2 (germline): SGDLS, YYNGEE. With 3 bases clipped from V and 10 bases from J, the junction kept 10 bases outside the gene matches.

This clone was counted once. CDR3 coding DNA: TGTGCCAGCAGTGACTCGCCGGAGTCTACGCAGTATTTT. Protein product: CASSDSPESTQYF. The chain joins TRBV6-4 to TRBJ2-3, with unresolved D. The CDR3 loop spans 13 amino acids. Trimming shortened V by 0 bases and J by 8 bases, and 9 bases separated the two germline ends. Germline CDR1 and CDR2: MRHNA and SNTAGT.

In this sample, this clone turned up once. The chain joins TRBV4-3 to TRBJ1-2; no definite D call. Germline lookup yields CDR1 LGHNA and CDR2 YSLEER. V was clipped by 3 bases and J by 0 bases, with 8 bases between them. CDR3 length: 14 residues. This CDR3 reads CASSQGSTNYGYTF. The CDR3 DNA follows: TGCGCCAGCAGCCAGGGCTCTACTAACTATGGCTACACCTTC.

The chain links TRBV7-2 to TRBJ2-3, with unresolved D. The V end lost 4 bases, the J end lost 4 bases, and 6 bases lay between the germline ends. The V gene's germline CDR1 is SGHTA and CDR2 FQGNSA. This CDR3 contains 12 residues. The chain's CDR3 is CASSSSSDTQYF. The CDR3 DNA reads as TGTGCCAGCAGCTCTTCCTCAGATACGCAGTATTTT. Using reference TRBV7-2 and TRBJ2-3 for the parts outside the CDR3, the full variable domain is GAGVSQSPSNKVTEKGKDVELRCDPISGHTALYWYRQSLGQGLEFLIYFQGNSAPDKSGLPSDRFSAERTGGSVSTLTIQRTQQEDSAVYLCASSSSSDTQYFGPGTRLTVL.

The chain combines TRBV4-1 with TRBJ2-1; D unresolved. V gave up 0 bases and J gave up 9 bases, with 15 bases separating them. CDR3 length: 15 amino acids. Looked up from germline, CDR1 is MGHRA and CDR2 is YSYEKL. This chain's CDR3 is CASSQELPKRGEQFF. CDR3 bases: TGCGCCAGCAGCCAAGAGTTACCCAAGCGAGGTGAGCAGTTCTTC.